This paragraph covers one TCR beta chain sequence. This sample stems from a study of blood T cell repertoires in COVID-19. Per the original data handling: By means of reference gene primer amplification, nucleated cell counts were estimated. Libraries were prepared by immunoSEQ multiplex PCR; TCRdb keeps only in-frame clonotypes and omits some of them. V and J calls and clone size are given by that table; D and trimming were obtained from the DNA. The sample yields around 200,000 clones, roughly 80% seen once. The V end lost 2 bases, the J end lost 4 bases, and 15 bases lay between the germline ends. The CDR3 totals 16 residues. The V gene's germline CDR1 is MGHRA and CDR2 YSYEKL.

The rearrangement uses TRBV4-1 and TRBJ2-1; D not resolved. The source material was peripheral blood. This TCR was recovered from a woman aged 40 to 50 with acute or convalescent COVID-19. The CDR3 nucleotides are TGCGCCAGCAGCCAACAGAGGAGCGCGGAGTACAATGAGCAGTTCTTC. Protein sequence: CASSQQRSAEYNEQFF.